This TCR beta chain was obtained from a study of shared clonotypes between healthy human individuals (dated by TCRdb to the early 2020s). As for the study more broadly: The cohort comprised two women and a few men aged 18 to 49 years. To increase sequencing depth and limit assay-specific biases, TCR repertoire library preparation and sequencing were carried out by different laboratories using diverse techniques. Per donor, leukapheresis produced somewhere between about 0.85 and 9.5 billion PBMCs. Per donor, three plates each were used for CD4 naive and CD4 memory, two for CD8 naive, and one for CD8 memory. To estimate repertoire size and how much clonotype sharing occurs between individuals, the study deeply sequenced the blood TCR repertoires of roughly 5 healthy adults. On the study overall, not on this receptor specifically: Rarefaction of sorted-subset datasets indicated incomplete sequencing despite the large sequencing depth. Pairwise subsampling led to the expectation that sequencing depth would affect the degree of clonotype sharing among donors. Only blood was sampled, and tissue TCR repertoires likely differ from those in blood. Compared with non-shared clonotypes, clonotypes shared by all four sorted-subset donors had higher generation probabilities. Around 5.4% of naive CD4, 3.5% of naive CD8, around 2.3% of memory CD4, and roughly 0.4% of memory CD8 clonotypes were shared across a handful of donors. The small number of donors limited the genetic and exposure-history diversity represented. Larger estimated clonotype richness was generally found for naive subsets than for memory subsets.

TCR CDR3 regions were amplified from genomic DNA by multiplex PCR using the deep immunoSEQ assay. Extracted genomic DNA from each cell subset was spread evenly across all wells of several immunoSEQ 96-well plates, with each plate serving as a replicate. For sorted subsets, 200 ng of genomic DNA, equivalent to 25,000 to 35,000 T cell genomes, went into each replicate PCR. Purified libraries were measured with a Qubit 3.0 fluorometer, size-checked on a Bioanalyzer 2100, and measured again with the KAPA Library Quantification kit. Each immunoSEQ 96-well plate was sequenced on its own single-read 150-cycle Illumina NextSeq 550 flow cell. As for the authors' bioinformatics: Because the immunoSEQ output held only junctional sequences and lacked quality scores, the filtering could not match the filtering applied to full-length reads. Sequences were annotated with PyIR, a Python wrapper for IgBLAST v1.9, using IMGT germline references to assign V/J genes and CDR3. Reads were filtered out if the reads had weak V/J assignments (E-value above 1e-6), no CDR3, stop codons, out-of-frame junctions, or ambiguous translated residues. A V3J clonotype was defined by an identical inferred V gene, J gene, and CDR3 amino acid sequence. To compute the percentage overlap between repertoires, the number of shared unique clonotypes was divided by the size of the smaller repertoire. Three approaches were used to assess repertoire richness: RTK rarefaction, the Chao1 estimator, and Recon v2.1 estimates of unobserved clonotypes. For all TCRbeta clonotypes obtained by the gDNA method from a few donors, generation probabilities were computed with OLGA. This is the immuneACCESS table as TCRdb keeps it, with only in-frame sequences that have V and J called. A part of the clones is gone; compared with another copy, unresolved V genes explain less than half, and the rest is unexplained. The V and J calls and the clone size are those of that table, but D and trimming were determined from the DNA. For this sample the table gives 650,000 to 800,000 clones, of which around 77% were detected only once. The ten largest make up roughly 1.8% of the sample.

As for this clone: Its specific antigen is unknown. The record has no base qualities; no much larger clone is one base away.

Including the terminal cysteine and phenylalanine, the CDR3 comprises 16 residues. The retained sequence is limited to the CDR3, 48 bases, with the frame set at the first base. The junction shows trimming of 6 bases on V and 4 bases on J, and the gene matches do not reach 11 bases of it. Looking up the germline V gene yields CDR1 KGHSH and CDR2 LQKENI. The donors were healthy, HIV-negative adults who had no recently reported acute infections or vaccinations. Only Caucasian adults living in Nashville, Tennessee, USA were represented among the donors. CD4+ T cells were enriched through magnetic negative selection, after which naive cells were positively selected on CD45RA and the remaining negative fraction served as the memory subset. Blood was obtained by leukapheresis, after which PBMCs were separated by Ficoll-Histopaque density gradient centrifugation and cryopreserved in liquid nitrogen vapor phase. Purity and quantity of every magnetically sorted T cell population were checked by analytical flow cytometry. Each sorted fraction had its genomic DNA isolated and then quantified by UV absorbance on a Nanodrop 2000c.

The receptor chain draws on TRBV18 and TRBJ2-1, and 8 bases in between align with TRBD2. The material sequenced was memory CD4+ T cells sorted from blood. In the paper's terms, the cell subset or site label means: CD45RA-negative fraction. The origin of this receptor is a woman in her 30s in good health. The CDR3 protein sequence reads: CASSLRSGRGYNEQFF. DNA sequence: TGTGCCAGCTCCCTTCGGAGCGGGAGAGGGTACAATGAGCAGTTCTTC.